A selection of T cell receptor beta chains follows, all from one sample in a study of blood T cell repertoires in COVID-19. Libraries were prepared by immunoSEQ multiplex PCR; TCRdb keeps only in-frame clonotypes and omits some of them. Among roughly 250,000 clones listed, 85% to 90% were seen once. The source material was peripheral blood. These receptors were collected from a young man with acute or convalescent COVID-19. Both conserved end residues are part of each CDR3. Each record gives: J gene, V gene, clone size, D gene, CDR3 DNA, CDR3 protein. A D gene is named only where the DNA matches it firmly. Not every row has a clone size; where given, it reads once, few, many or a size class.

TRBJ1-1 TRBV19 NA TRBD1 TGTGCCAGTAGTCGGCAGGGGGGGAACACTGAAGCTTTCTTT CASSRQGGNTEAFF
TRBJ2-3 TRBV5-1 NA NA TGCGCCAGCAGCTTGGCCAGGGTTGGTATCGTGTTTACAGATACGCAGTATTTT CASSLARVGIVFTDTQYF
TRBJ1-1 TRBV27 NA NA TGTGCCAGCAGTTTATACGGGAACGGCCTGAACACTGAAGCTTTCTTT CASSLYGNGLNTEAFF
TRBJ1-1 TRBV9 NA TRBD1 TGTGCCAGCAGCCCGAGGACAGGGGGCACTGAAGCTTTCTTT CASSPRTGGTEAFF
TRBJ1-2 TRBV5-1 NA TRBD1 TGCGCCAGCAGCGGGACAAACAGGGGAGGCTACACCTTC CASSGTNRGGYTF
TRBJ2-7 TRBV9 NA NA TGTGCCAGCAGCCAAAAAGACAGGTTCTCCTACGAGCAGTACTTC CASSQKDRFSYEQYF
TRBJ1-5 TRBV19 NA TRBD1 TGTGCCAGTAGTGTGGACAGGGTTCAGCCCCAGCATTTT CASSVDRVQPQHF
TRBJ1-5 TRBV6-2/TRBV6-3 NA NA TGTGCCAGCAGTTACTCGATCCGGAGTGGCAATCAGCCCCAGCATTTT CASSYSIRSGNQPQHF
TRBJ1-2 TRBV6-5 NA NA TGTGCCAGCAAGAGTGGGGCGGGGCGGACCTTC CASKSGAGRTF
TRBJ1-1 TRBV11-2 NA NA TGTGCCAGCAGCTTAGCAGGGTTGCTCGACACTGAAGCTTTCTTT CASSLAGLLDTEAFF
TRBJ2-4 TRBV27 once TRBD2 TGTGCCAGCAGTTTTTTACCACCTAGCGGGAGCGTAGCCAAAAACATTCAGTACTTC CASSFLPPSGSVAKNIQYF
TRBJ1-1 TRBV19 NA NA TGTGCCAGTAGCCGAGGACAGTACACTGAAGCTTTCTTT CASSRGQYTEAFF
TRBJ2-7 TRBV2 NA NA TGTGCCAGCAGTGAAAGGGACTTGGAGTACTTC CASSERDLEYF
TRBJ1-5 TRBV7-9 NA TRBD1 TGTGCCAGCAGCCCGAACAGGGGAGGTATCAGCAATCAGCCCCAGCATTTT CASSPNRGGISNQPQHF
TRBJ2-5 TRBV19 NA TRBD1 TGTGCCAGTAAAAGGGACAGGGGAATGGAGACCCAGTACTTC CASKRDRGMETQYF
TRBJ1-2 TRBV5-6 NA TRBD1 TGTGCCAGCACCCCGGACAGGAACTATGGCTACACCTTC CASTPDRNYGYTF
TRBJ1-1 TRBV9 once NA TGTGCCAGCAGCGTTGGACAGACTGTGAACACTGAAGCTTTCTTT CASSVGQTVNTEAFF
TRBJ2-3 TRBV25-1 once NA TGTGCCAGCAGTGGGGGCAAGGCCGCAGATACGCAGTATTTT CASSGGKAADTQYF
TRBJ1-2 TRBV10-3 once NA TGTGCCATCAGTGAGTCTGGTTTTGGTTTGCGGGACGGAAACTATGGCTACACCTTC CAISESGFGLRDGNYGYTF
TRBJ2-5 TRBV12-3/TRBV12-4 NA TRBD1 TGTGCCAGCAGTCAGGGGGCGCGGGAGACCCAGTACTTC CASSQGARETQYF
TRBJ1-2 TRBV5-1 few TRBD1 TGCGCCAGCAGCCTGGGACAGGGCCTTGGCTACACCTTC CASSLGQGLGYTF
TRBJ1-2 TRBV19 NA TRBD1 TGTGCCAGCCGACCGGGACAGGGATTTGGTGGCTACACCTTC CASRPGQGFGGYTF
TRBJ1-2 TRBV27 NA NA TGTGCCAGCACACGAGGGGGGGTGAAGTCTGGTGGCTACACCTTC CASTRGGVKSGGYTF
TRBJ2-7 TRBV30 NA TRBD1 TGTGCCTGGAGTCCAGACAGGGTCATATATGGGGAGCAGTACTTC CAWSPDRVIYGEQYF
TRBJ2-2 TRBV4-2 NA TRBD2 TGTGCCAGCAGCCAAGAGGGACTAGCGGGCCCCGCGGTGGAGCTGTTTTTT CASSQEGLAGPAVELFF
TRBJ2-7 TRBV19 NA NA TGTGCCAGTAGTAGGCGGGACGAGCAGTACTTC CASSRRDEQYF
TRBJ2-3 TRBV2 NA NA TGTGCCAGCAGTGACCGGCGGCCTAGCACAGATACGCAGTATTTT CASSDRRPSTDTQYF
TRBJ2-7 TRBV4-1 NA NA TGCGCCAGCAGCACCCCTCGCACGTCGGGTAATGACGAGCAGTACTTC CASSTPRTSGNDEQYF
TRBJ1-6 TRBV2 NA NA TGTGCCAGCAGTGAAGCGCGGAGTTCACCCCTCCACTTT CASSEARSSPLHF
TRBJ1-5 TRBV19 NA NA TGTGCCAGTGGGGACATCAATCAGCCCCAGCATTTT CASGDINQPQHF
TRBJ1-1 TRBV28 NA NA TGTGCCAGCAGCCTTCCACAGACATACACTGAAGCTTTCTTT CASSLPQTYTEAFF
TRBJ2-7 TRBV7-9 NA NA TGTGCCAGCAGCTTAGATGCGTCCGAGCAGTACTTC CASSLDASEQYF
TRBJ1-3 TRBV9 NA NA TGTGCCAGCAGTACCGGGAGCTCTGGAAACACCATATATTTT CASSTGSSGNTIYF
TRBJ2-1 TRBV19 NA NA TGTGCCAGTAGTCCCGCCGACAACAAGATCGGGCAGTTCTTC CASSPADNKIGQFF
TRBJ2-3 TRBV10-3 NA TRBD2 TGTGCCATCAGTGAAACGGAAAGCGGGGGGCCTCTCACAGATACGCAGTATTTT CAISETESGGPLTDTQYF
TRBJ1-3 TRBV11-3 NA NA TGTGCCAGCAGCTCAGGGGCTGGAAACACCATATATTTT CASSSGAGNTIYF
TRBJ2-2 TRBV11-2 NA NA TGTGCCAGCAGCTTAGGGGGGGTGAACACCGGGGAGCTGTTTTTT CASSLGGVNTGELFF
TRBJ1-5 TRBV27 NA NA TGTGCCAGCAGCTTCACCGGGATAAGCAATCAGCCCCAGCATTTT CASSFTGISNQPQHF
TRBJ1-2 TRBV28 NA NA TGTGCCAGCGAGTCCAACTATGGCTACACCTTC CASESNYGYTF
TRBJ2-5 TRBV6-5 NA TRBD1 TGTGCCAGCAGTTATTCTAGGGGGCTCCGAGAGACCCAGTACTTC CASSYSRGLRETQYF
TRBJ2-3 TRBV7-8 NA NA TGTGCCAGCAGCCTGCGACTAGTCACAGATACGCAGTATTTT CASSLRLVTDTQYF
TRBJ2-7 TRBV24-1 NA TRBD2 TGTGCCACCAGTGAGGTGATAGCGGGAGTTCGGGAGCAGTACTTC CATSEVIAGVREQYF
TRBJ2-3 TRBV13 NA TRBD2 TGTGCCAGCAGCCCCCCACTAGCGGGGGGCACAGATACGCAGTATTTT CASSPPLAGGTDTQYF
TRBJ2-7 TRBV20-1 NA NA TGCAGTGCTAGTATACATACTAGCTACTACGAGCAGTACTTC CSASIHTSYYEQYF
TRBJ1-5 TRBV19 NA TRBD1 TGTGCCAGTAGTATAGATCCCAGGGGGCATCAGCCCCAGCATTTT CASSIDPRGHQPQHF
TRBJ2-1 TRBV28 NA TRBD1 TGTGCCAGCAGTGGACAGGGTAGAAGCGATGAGCAGTTCTTC CASSGQGRSDEQFF
TRBJ1-5 TRBV6-5 NA NA TGTGCCAGCAGACCGTCGAGGAATAGCAATCAGCCCCAGCATTTT CASRPSRNSNQPQHF
TRBJ1-5 TRBV7-2 NA NA TGTGCCAGCAGCTTAGATCGGGGAACTTGGAATCAGCCCCAGCATTTT CASSLDRGTWNQPQHF
TRBJ1-2 TRBV28 NA NA TGTGCCAGCAGTTTGGATACTGGCAGCGCCTATGGCTACACCTTC CASSLDTGSAYGYTF
TRBJ2-5 TRBV6-5 NA NA TGTGCCAGCACAATAGGACAGCCGCAAGAGACCCAGTACTTC CASTIGQPQETQYF
TRBJ2-1 TRBV20-1 NA TRBD2 TGCAGTGCTAGTTTGGGACTAGTAAATGAGCAGTTCTTC CSASLGLVNEQFF
TRBJ1-1 TRBV5-5 NA NA TGTGCCAGCAGCTTCAGGGGAAACAACACTGAAGCTTTCTTT CASSFRGNNTEAFF
TRBJ2-2 TRBV9 NA NA TGTGCCAGTCGCCAGACTTCGACCGGGGAGCTGTTTTTT CASRQTSTGELFF
TRBJ1-4 TRBV6-2/TRBV6-3 few NA TGTGCCAGCAGTGGAGGACGAACTAATGAAAAACTGTTTTTT CASSGGRTNEKLFF